These T cell receptor beta chains were read from a single sample in a study of blood T cell repertoires in COVID-19. The assay was immunoSEQ multiplex PCR, and TCRdb's table has in-frame clones only and misses some. The sample includes 95,000 to 150,000 clones, over 75% of them seen just once. Sequenced material: peripheral blood. The receptors were sampled from a woman over 75 with acute or convalescent COVID-19. Both conserved end residues are part of each CDR3. Each record gives: J gene, V gene, clone size, D gene, CDR3 protein, CDR3 DNA. D genes are given only for firm matches. Part of the rows lack a size; the others show once, few, many or a class for expanded clones.

TRBJ1-2 | TRBV3-1/TRBV3-2 | NA | NA | CASSHGQSNYGYTF | TGTGCCAGCAGCCACGGACAGTCGAACTATGGCTACACCTTC
TRBJ1-2 | TRBV6-5 | once | TRBD1 | CASGIRGQRGYTF | TGTGCCAGCGGTATTAGGGGGCAGCGTGGCTACACCTTC
TRBJ2-7 | TRBV5-1 | NA | NA | CASSSTGLEYEQYF | TGCGCCAGCAGTTCTACAGGGCTGGAGTACGAGCAGTACTTC
TRBJ1-2 | TRBV5-4 | NA | NA | CASSLAELSYGYTF | TGTGCCAGCAGCTTGGCCGAGCTAAGCTATGGCTACACCTTC
TRBJ1-2 | TRBV28 | NA | TRBD1 | CASSSGTANYGYTF | TGTGCCAGCAGCTCCGGGACAGCTAACTATGGCTACACCTTC
TRBJ1-4 | TRBV2 | once | NA | CASSPDSFNEKLFF | TGTGCCAGCAGTCCGGACAGTTTCAATGAAAAACTGTTTTTT
TRBJ1-3 | TRBV28 | NA | NA | CASIQGTSGNTIYF | TGTGCCAGCATTCAGGGAACCTCTGGAAACACCATATATTTT
TRBJ2-5 | TRBV7-3 | NA | NA | CASSRQGSQETQYF | TGTGCCAGCAGTCGCCAGGGCAGCCAAGAGACCCAGTACTTC
TRBJ1-4 | TRBV9 | NA | NA | CASSDNRQDATDEKLFF | TGTGCCAGCAGCGATAACCGACAGGATGCAACTGATGAAAAACTGTTTTTT
TRBJ1-1 | TRBV3-1/TRBV3-2 | NA | NA | CASSRSGVEAFF | TGTGCCAGCAGCCGATCAGGGGTCGAAGCTTTCTTT
TRBJ2-2 | TRBV10-1 | NA | NA | CASRDLSAGELFF | TGCGCCAGCCGTGACCTATCTGCCGGGGAGCTGTTTTTT
TRBJ1-4 | TRBV19 | NA | NA | CASSLRQNRATNEKLFF | TGTGCCAGTAGTCTGCGACAGAATAGAGCAACTAATGAAAAACTGTTTTTT
TRBJ1-3 | TRBV21-1 | NA | NA | CASSNKFSGIPSTLGNTIYF | TGTGCCAGCAGCAACAAATTTTCAGGGATCCCCTCCACTCTGGGAAACACCATATATTTT
TRBJ1-2 | TRBV12-3/TRBV12-4 | NA | TRBD1 | CASRPTGSYGYTF | TGTGCCAGCAGACCGACAGGGAGCTATGGCTACACCTTC
TRBJ2-1 | TRBV15 | once | TRBD1 | CATSRDLWGARTGGDYEQFF | TGTGCCACCAGCAGAGATCTCTGGGGAGCGAGGACAGGGGGCGATTATGAGCAGTTCTTC
TRBJ1-4 | TRBV5-1 | NA | NA | CASSTGQGANEKLFF | TGCGCCAGCAGCACCGGGCAGGGCGCTAATGAAAAACTGTTTTTT
TRBJ2-2 | TRBV5-1 | NA | TRBD1 | CASSWTGLMDTGELFF | TGCGCCAGCAGCTGGACAGGATTGATGGACACCGGGGAGCTGTTTTTT
TRBJ2-3 | TRBV5-1 | NA | TRBD2 | CASSFPRASGGVTDTQYF | TGCGCCAGCAGCTTCCCCCGGGCTAGCGGGGGGGTCACAGATACGCAGTATTTT
TRBJ1-1 | TRBV7-9 | NA | NA | CASSLGGRRTTEAFF | TGTGCCAGCAGCTTAGGGGGGCGAAGGACCACTGAAGCTTTCTTT
TRBJ1-5 | TRBV27 | few | NA | CASSYRAGQPQHF | TGTGCCAGCAGTTACAGGGCGGGTCAGCCCCAGCATTTT
TRBJ1-6 | TRBV6-5 | NA | NA | CASSPFRTDSPLHF | TGTGCCAGCAGTCCCTTCCGGACAGATTCACCCCTCCACTTT
TRBJ2-5 | TRBV5-1 | NA | TRBD2 | CASSSEGILAGQETQYF | TGCGCCAGCAGCTCCGAGGGTATCCTAGCGGGACAAGAGACCCAGTACTTC